This T cell receptor (beta chain) is drawn from a study of CD8+CD57+ T cells in acquired aplastic anemia. Study as a whole: CD4+ and CD8+ cells, once sorted, gave DNA averaging approximately 3.4 ug.

TCR beta VDJ and CDR3 were profiled, and genomic DNA was the template. TCRdb ran MiXCR on the reads and lists one entry per CDR3 protein. The sample holds 80,000 or so distinct CDR3 sequences, under 50% seen once. Study conclusions and caveats: Between patients and controls, CD8+ Simpson's diversity did not vary significantly.

Per the germline V gene, CDR1 is ENHRY and CDR2 is SYGVKD. This CDR3 is built from 15 residues. V lost 11 bases and J lost 1, with 20 bases in between. In regard to this clonotype: The antigen remains unidentified.

The chain has TRBV10-3 and TRBJ2-5; possible D gene TRBD1, 6 bases. This TCR was recovered from a human donor in good health, serving as a control. Sequenced input: sorted CD4+, CD8+, or CD8+CD57+ T cells (not recorded which) from PBMCs. The CDR3 reads CAVGAATGGQETQYF. The CDR3 coding sequence is TGTGCCGTCGGAGCGGCGACAGGAGGCCAAGAGACCCAGTACTTC.